A selection of T cell receptor beta chains follows, all from one sample in a study of radiation and T cells in renal cell carcinoma. Assay: immunoSEQ multiplex PCR; the TCRdb copy retains only in-frame clones and omits some. This sample has 150,000 or so clones, with nearly 90% found just once. This sample comprised blood, obtained from a patient whose treatment included radiotherapy and nephrectomy. These receptors were taken from a woman aged 50 to 60 with renal cell carcinoma. CDR3s include the opening cysteine and the closing phenylalanine or tryptophan. A D gene is named only where the DNA matches it firmly. The listing skips clone size in some rows; elsewhere it reads once, few, many or a size class.

v_gene	j_gene	d_gene	abundance	CDR3aa	CDR3nt
TRBV5-4	TRBJ2-1	NA	NA	CASSPPGSREQFF	TGTGCCAGCAGTCCCCCGGGGTCCCGGGAGCAGTTCTTC
TRBV7-9	TRBJ2-2	TRBD2	NA	CARASGRDANTGELFF	TGTGCCAGGGCTAGCGGTCGGGACGCGAACACCGGGGAGCTGTTTTTT
TRBV9	TRBJ2-1	NA	NA	CASSVYPNNEQFF	TGTGCCAGCAGCGTCTACCCAAACAATGAGCAGTTCTTC
TRBV7-2	TRBJ1-5	NA	NA	CASSLRGIQPQHF	TGTGCCAGCAGCTTACGGGGAATTCAGCCCCAGCATTTT
TRBV18	TRBJ1-6	NA	NA	CASSATGNNSPLHF	TGTGCCAGCTCTGCGACGGGAAATAATTCACCCCTCCACTTT
TRBV4-1	TRBJ2-2	NA	NA	CASSQTRRSNTGELFF	TGCGCCAGCAGCCAGACGCGACGATCGAACACCGGGGAGCTGTTTTTT
TRBV5-1	TRBJ2-1	TRBD1	NA	CASSLWGQGGDEQFF	TGCGCCAGCAGCTTGTGGGGACAGGGGGGCGATGAGCAGTTCTTC
TRBV19	TRBJ1-1	TRBD1	NA	CASSIGIRDRGTEAFF	TGTGCCAGTAGTATAGGGATCCGGGACAGGGGGACTGAAGCTTTCTTT
TRBV6-6	TRBJ2-7	TRBD1	NA	CASSSSGQAYEQYF	TGTGCCAGCAGTTCATCGGGACAGGCCTACGAGCAGTACTTC
TRBV9	TRBJ1-6	NA	NA	CASSVLSGGIGNSPLHF	TGTGCCAGCAGCGTCCTATCCGGGGGCATAGGAAATTCACCCCTCCACTTT
TRBV2	TRBJ1-5	NA	NA	CASSDPRRPYQPQHF	TGTGCCAGCAGTGATCCCCGGAGGCCCTATCAGCCCCAGCATTTT
TRBV5-1	TRBJ2-4	NA	NA	CASSLGGGETKNIQYF	TGCGCCAGCAGCCTCGGGGGTGGGGAAACCAAAAACATTCAGTACTTC
TRBV19	TRBJ1-2	NA	NA	CASSIDQGLYGYTF	TGTGCCAGTAGTATAGATCAGGGGCTCTATGGCTACACCTTC
TRBV6-1	TRBJ2-5	NA	NA	CAGGDTVTQYF	TGTGCCGGAGGGGACACCGTGACCCAGTACTTC
TRBV7-2	TRBJ1-1	NA	NA	CASSSSTGSYTEAFF	TGTGCCAGCAGCTCGTCGACAGGTTCCTACACTGAAGCTTTCTTT
TRBV6-5	TRBJ2-1	TRBD2	NA	CASSPGTSGLPPQFF	TGTGCCAGCAGTCCGGGGACTAGCGGGCTTCCTCCGCAGTTCTTC
TRBV19	TRBJ1-6	TRBD1	NA	CARGTFKGARDNSPLHF	TGTGCCAGAGGGACCTTTAAGGGGGCCAGGGATAATTCACCCCTCCACTTT
TRBV7-9	TRBJ2-2	TRBD2	NA	CASTLSGGAGGGELFF	TGTGCCAGCACCCTTAGCGGGGGGGCCGGTGGCGGGGAGCTGTTTTTT
TRBV28	TRBJ2-7	NA	NA	CASSPLSVDEQYF	TGTGCCAGCAGTCCTCTGTCCGTCGACGAGCAGTACTTC
TRBV7-2	TRBJ2-3	NA	once	CASSPRAAADTQYF	TGTGCCAGCAGCCCCCGGGCGGCTGCAGATACGCAGTATTTT
TRBV2	TRBJ1-4	NA	NA	CAKRTGFNEKLFF	TGTGCCAAGAGGACTGGCTTTAATGAAAAACTGTTTTTT
TRBV4-1	TRBJ2-7	TRBD2	NA	CASSQAAGGQWSYEQYF	TGCGCCAGCAGCCAGGCAGCGGGGGGGCAGTGGTCCTACGAGCAGTACTTC
TRBV10-2	TRBJ2-2	NA	NA	CASSDPGGENTGELFF	TGCGCCAGCAGTGACCCCGGGGGTGAGAACACCGGGGAGCTGTTTTTT
TRBV10-2	TRBJ1-1	NA	NA	CASSRGSGTEAFF	TGCGCCAGCAGTAGGGGGTCCGGGACTGAAGCTTTCTTT
TRBV7-2	TRBJ2-5	TRBD1	NA	CASSWTGVGETQYF	TGTGCCAGCAGCTGGACAGGGGTTGGCGAGACCCAGTACTTC
TRBV7-9	TRBJ2-7	NA	NA	CASSVTEYYEQYF	TGTGCCAGCAGCGTAACAGAGTACTACGAGCAGTACTTC
TRBV5-8	TRBJ1-2	NA	once	CASSELGGLPHGYTF	TGTGCCAGCAGCGAGTTGGGGGGGCTCCCCCATGGCTACACCTTC
TRBV4-3	TRBJ1-4	NA	NA	CASSQDRGGNEKLFF	TGCGCCAGCAGCCAAGATCGGGGGGGGAATGAAAAACTGTTTTTT
TRBV5-1	TRBJ2-1	TRBD1	NA	CASSLVGTADNEQFF	TGCGCCAGCAGCTTAGTTGGGACAGCTGACAATGAGCAGTTCTTC
TRBV30	TRBJ1-4	TRBD1	NA	CAWEDLIYGTGRKLFF	TGTGCCTGGGAAGACCTGATCTACGGGACAGGGAGAAAACTGTTTTTT
TRBV6-1	TRBJ2-2	NA	NA	CASSERRQTGELFF	TGTGCCAGCAGTGAACGGAGACAGACCGGGGAGCTGTTTTTT
TRBV28	TRBJ2-1	TRBD2	NA	CASSLRASGAYNEQFF	TGTGCCAGCAGTTTAAGGGCTAGCGGCGCCTACAATGAGCAGTTCTTC
TRBV11-1	TRBJ2-1	TRBD2	NA	CASSQELAGDSNEQFF	TGTGCCAGCAGCCAAGAACTAGCGGGGGATTCCAATGAGCAGTTCTTC
TRBV11-2	TRBJ2-7	NA	NA	CASSLFRYEQYF	TGTGCCAGCAGCTTATTTCGGTACGAGCAGTACTTC
TRBV2	TRBJ1-1	TRBD1	NA	CASSPWTGPNTEAFF	TGTGCCAGCAGCCCATGGACAGGACCGAACACTGAAGCTTTCTTT
TRBV18	TRBJ2-1	NA	NA	CASSSGYSSYNEQFF	TGTGCCAGCTCATCAGGTTACAGCTCCTACAATGAGCAGTTCTTC
TRBV6-1	TRBJ1-2	NA	NA	CASSEFGSLGYTF	TGTGCCAGCAGTGAATTTGGGTCACTAGGCTACACCTTC
TRBV13	TRBJ1-3	TRBD1	few	CASSLTGVGNTIYF	TGTGCCAGCAGCTTAACAGGGGTTGGAAACACCATATATTTT
TRBV6-6	TRBJ1-3	NA	NA	CASSPPQSSGNTIYF	TGTGCCAGCAGTCCACCGCAGAGCTCTGGAAACACCATATATTTT
TRBV10-3	TRBJ2-5	NA	NA	CAAGPAPPETQYF	TGTGCCGCGGGCCCCGCGCCCCCAGAGACCCAGTACTTC
TRBV19	TRBJ2-5	NA	NA	CASSARHGWQETQYF	TGTGCCAGTAGTGCAAGACATGGGTGGCAAGAGACCCAGTACTTC
TRBV19	TRBJ1-1	TRBD1	NA	CASSRLTGVLGAFF	TGTGCCAGTAGTAGATTAACAGGGGTCCTTGGGGCTTTCTTT
TRBV19	TRBJ1-5	TRBD1	NA	CASSATEGALQPQHF	TGTGCCAGTAGCGCCACTGAGGGGGCGTTGCAGCCCCAGCATTTT
TRBV4-2	TRBJ1-2	NA	NA	CASSQDPDSNYGYTF	TGTGCCAGCAGCCAAGATCCGGATTCTAACTATGGCTACACCTTC
TRBV7-2	TRBJ2-5	NA	once	CASSKNGPKETQYF	TGTGCCAGCAGCAAAAATGGACCAAAGGAGACCCAGTACTTC
TRBV2	TRBJ2-7	NA	NA	CASSSETSYEQYF	TGTGCCAGCAGCTCGGAGACCTCCTACGAGCAGTACTTC